This T cell receptor (beta chain) was sequenced for a study of T cells in Graves' hyperthyroidism and ophthalmopathy. On the study more broadly: Peripheral blood was taken when the disease was first diagnosed, before any treatment began.

This clonotype was counted between two and nine times. No antigen is known for it. The CDR3 extends over 14 amino acids. Trimming took 2 bases from V and 8 from J, leaving 15 bases between them. Germline loops: CDR1 GTSNPN, CDR2 SVGIG (reference sequence). General observations from the study: Ophthalmopathy was identified by the model a median about 6.4 months ahead of onset.

Clinical symptoms, serum thyroxine and TRAb, thyroid ultrasound and orbital computed tomography together formed the diagnostic basis. RNA transcripts gave rise to amplified TCR beta CDR3 regions. An initial round of RT-PCR targeting the TCR CDR3 relied on the HTBI primer set. TCRdb recomputed calls from the multiplex PCR reads with MiXCR, one row per CDR3 protein. The sample contains some 720,000 distinct CDR3 sequences, roughly 15% of which appear only once. The rearrangement joins TRBV30 to TRBJ1-4; perhaps TRBD1 as D (6 bases). The sequence derives from a man younger than 35 with Graves' hyperthyroidism. Sequencing was done on a sample of blood. The CDR3 nucleotides are TGTGCCTGGAGTTCAGGGAGGGGGAGAGAAAAACTGTTTTTT. This gives the protein CAWSSGRGREKLFF. Drawing the rest from reference TRBV30 and TRBJ1-4, the complete variable domain is SQTIHQWPATLVQPVGSPLSLECTVEGTSNPNLYWYRQAAGRGLQLLFYSVGIGQISSEVPQNLSASRPQDRQFILSSKKLLLSDSGFYLCAWSSGRGREKLFFGSGTQLSVL.